The source of this T cell receptor (beta chain) is a study of blood T cell repertoires in COVID-19. On the study more broadly: Samples taken during acute and convalescent COVID-19 were collected in the United States, Italy and Spain. Sample material is recorded as cDNA or gDNA derived from T cells, B-cell-depleted T cells, or PBMCs.

The CDR3 extends over 13 amino acids. V lost 5 bases to trimming and J lost 6 bases; unmatched junction nucleotides: 6. Germline CDR1 reads LNHDA; CDR2 reads SQIVND (reference sequence). Profiling relied on immunoSEQ multiplex PCR, and the TCRdb table lists in-frame clones only, not all of them. The sample comprises some 50,000 clones, just over 85% of which are singletons, and 25% to 30% rests with the top ten. Material: peripheral blood. This TCR derives from a human donor in a cohort sampled during active COVID-19. The chain couples TRBV19 to TRBJ2-7, with 8 bases that match TRBD1. The CDR3 loop reads CASSERTGREQYF. The CDR3 region has the DNA TGTGCCAGTAGTGAGAGGACAGGGCGCGAGCAGTACTTC.